Listed below are T cell receptor beta chains from one sample, sequenced in a study of CD8+CD57+ T cells in acquired aplastic anemia. TCRdb re-called the reads with MiXCR, one entry per CDR3 protein. The profile shows hundreds of thousands of distinct CDR3 sequences, about 70% of them singletons. The sequenced sample consisted of sorted CD4+, CD8+, or CD8+CD57+ T cells (not recorded which) from PBMCs. The source of these receptors is a human donor in good health, serving as a control. The CDR3 runs from the conserved cysteine through the conserved F or W. Each record gives: clone size, D gene, J gene, V gene, CDR3 DNA, CDR3 protein. The D gene is left open where the match is weak. Not all rows give a size; the values are once, few, many and, for expanded clones, a class.

NA | TRBD1 | TRBJ1-1 | TRBV15 | TGTGCCACCAGCACCTTCACAGGGGGCACTGAAGCTTTCTTT | CATSTFTGGTEAFF
once | NA | TRBJ1-2 | TRBV9 | TGTGCCAGCAGCGTAAGTCGAGAGTGGTATGGATACACCTTC | CASSVSREWYGYTF
NA | TRBD2 | TRBJ2-7 | TRBV7-2 | TGTGCCAGCAGCTTCTTTAGCGGGGGATTCTACGAGCAGTACTTC | CASSFFSGGFYEQYF
few | NA | TRBJ2-7 | TRBV10-3 | TGTGCCAGCAGAAGGGACGGAATCTACGAGCAGTACTTC | CASRRDGIYEQYF
many | NA | TRBJ1-3 | TRBV7-2 | TGTGCCAGCAGCCCGGACGTTTCTGGAAACACCATATATTTT | CASSPDVSGNTIYF
NA | TRBD1 | TRBJ2-5 | TRBV7-9 | TGTGCCAGCAGCGTTGGGACAGGCGGGGATCAAGGGACTCAGTACTTC | CASSVGTGGDQGTQYF
NA | NA | TRBJ2-7 | TRBV19 | TGTGCCAGTAGTCCGTCCCCGGATTCCTCCTACGAGCAGTACTTC | CASSPSPDSSYEQYF
NA | TRBD1 | TRBJ1-2 | TRBV7-9 | TGTGCCAGCAGATTAGCGGGACAGGGGGCGAGCGGCTACACCTTC | CASRLAGQGASGYTF
NA | NA | TRBJ2-1 | TRBV20-1 | TGCAGTGCGGACGAGGGACACGACGGTCAGTTCTTC | CSADEGHDGQFF
NA | NA | TRBJ1-2 | TRBV10-1 | TGCGGCGCTAGAGGGCTCAGGACTAGTTATGGCTACACCTTC | CGARGLRTSYGYTF
NA | NA | TRBJ1-2 | TRBV7-8 | TGTGCCAGCAGCTTGGGTCCCAAAGGAGACGGGGATGGCTACACCTTC | CASSLGPKGDGDGYTF
NA | NA | TRBJ2-1 | TRBV20-1 | TGCAGTGCTAGAGGCCGGAGATACGACAATGAGCAGTTCTTC | CSARGRRYDNEQFF
NA | TRBD1 | TRBJ2-5 | TRBV20-1 | TGCAGTGCACCCGGACAGGGGGCTGGAGAGACCCAGTACTTC | CSAPGQGAGETQYF
NA | NA | TRBJ1-1 | TRBV11-1 | TGTGCCAGCAGCTTTGGGCATTCACCTGAAGCTTTCTTT | CASSFGHSPEAFF
once | NA | TRBJ1-2 | TRBV7-2 | TGTGCCAGCAGGACAGCGGGGAGTAGCCATGACTCCAAGTTC | CASRTAGSSHDSKF
many | NA | TRBJ1-5 | TRBV20-1 | TGCAGTGCTCCACTCTGGACAGCTTATAGCAATCAGCCCCAGCATTTT | CSAPLWTAYSNQPQHF
NA | NA | TRBJ2-3 | TRBV12-3/TRBV12-4 | TGTGCCAGCAGTTTGGGAATCGACACAGATACGCAGTATTTT | CASSLGIDTDTQYF
NA | TRBD2 | TRBJ2-7 | TRBV7-2 | TGTGCCAGCAGGGTGTGCCGTAGGAGGGACTACAATGAGTACTTC | CASRVCRRRDYNEYF
many | NA | TRBJ1-5 | TRBV7-9 | TGTGCCAGCAGCTTAAGTCCGGATCAGCCCCAGCATTTT | CASSLSPDQPQHF
NA | NA | TRBJ2-7 | TRBV7-2 | TGTGCCAGCAGCATCGGGCTACGCTCCTACGAGCAGTACTTC | CASSIGLRSYEQYF
NA | NA | TRBJ1-5 | TRBV7-2 | TGTGCCAGCAGCCCACGGGGGACGGACAATCAGCCCCAGCATTTT | CASSPRGTDNQPQHF
many | TRBD1 | TRBJ1-5 | TRBV7-8 | TGTGCCAGCACCGGGACAGGGTCAAATCAGCCCCAGCATTTT | CASTGTGSNQPQHF
NA | NA | TRBJ2-5 | TRBV10-3 | TGTGCCAGCTTAAACGGACTGTTCCCTTACACGCAGTACTTC | CASLNGLFPYTQYF
NA | NA | TRBJ2-2 | TRBV6-5 | TGTGCCAGCAACTCCTGGGACCAGGGGACCGGGGAGCTGTTTTTT | CASNSWDQGTGELFF
many | TRBD1 | TRBJ2-3 | TRBV7-7 | TGTGCCAGCAGCCTCCGTTATACCGGGACAGGGTTTGTATCAGATACGCAGTATTTT | CASSLRYTGTGFVSDTQYF
NA | NA | TRBJ1-1 | TRBV9 | TGTGCCAGCAGCCGCCTGGTCGGGAACACTGAAGCTTTCTTT | CASSRLVGNTEAFF
once | NA | TRBJ2-3 | TRBV6-5 | TGTGCCAGCAGAGATCACGGACATGGGATAAGCACAGATACGCAGTATTTT | CASRDHGHGISTDTQYF
once | NA | TRBJ1-5 | TRBV9 | TGTGCCAGCAGCTTAAGTCACCAGGTGCATTTT | CASSLSHQVHF
many | NA | TRBJ1-6 | TRBV6-2/TRBV6-3 | TGTGCCAGCAGTTACGCGGGACGGGGCTATAATTCACCCCTCCACTTT | CASSYAGRGYNSPLHF
many | NA | TRBJ2-7 | TRBV15 | TGTGCCACCAGCAGAGACCCTGGGACATCCTACGAGCAGTACTTC | CATSRDPGTSYEQYF
many | NA | TRBJ1-1 | TRBV3-1 | TGTGCCAGCAGCGAAACACGGAACACTGAAGCTTTCTTT | CASSETRNTEAFF
NA | TRBD1 | TRBJ1-5 | TRBV10-3 | TGTGCCAGCAGCTCGAGGGACAGAAATAATTCGCCCCACCACTTT | CASSSRDRNNSPHHF
many | NA | TRBJ1-4 | TRBV4-1 | TGCGCCAGCAGCCATCCTACCGGGACATTGTTTTTT | CASSHPTGTLFF
NA | NA | TRBJ1-1 | TRBV7-8 | TGTGCCAGCAGCCACGGGGGATTAGGCACTGAAGCTTTCTTT | CASSHGGLGTEAFF
NA | NA | TRBJ2-2 | TRBV20-1 | TGCAGCGTACTAGGCCAGGGAAGCACAGGGGAGCTGTTTTTT | CSVLGQGSTGELFF
NA | NA | TRBJ2-3 | TRBV5-1 | TGCGCCAGCAGCACCGGGGACTCCTCCTATACGCAGTATTTT | CASSTGDSSYTQYF